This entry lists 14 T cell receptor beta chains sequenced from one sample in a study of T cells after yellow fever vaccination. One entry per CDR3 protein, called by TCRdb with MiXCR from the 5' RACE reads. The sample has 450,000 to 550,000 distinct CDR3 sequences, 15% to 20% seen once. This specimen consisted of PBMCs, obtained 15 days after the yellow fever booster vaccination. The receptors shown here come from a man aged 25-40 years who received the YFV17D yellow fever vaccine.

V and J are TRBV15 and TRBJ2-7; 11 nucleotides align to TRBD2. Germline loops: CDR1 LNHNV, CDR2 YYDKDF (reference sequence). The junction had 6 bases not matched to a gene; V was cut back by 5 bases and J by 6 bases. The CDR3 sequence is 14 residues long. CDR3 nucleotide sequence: TGTGCCACCAGCGTGTCTAGCGGGAGGTCCGAGCAGTACTTC. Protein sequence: CATSVSSGRSEQYF.

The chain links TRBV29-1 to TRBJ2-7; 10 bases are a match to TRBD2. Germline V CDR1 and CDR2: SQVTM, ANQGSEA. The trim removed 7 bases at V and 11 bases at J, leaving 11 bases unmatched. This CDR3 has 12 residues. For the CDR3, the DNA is TGCAGCGCCGGGACTAGCGCCTATAGAAAGTACTTC. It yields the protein CSAGTSAYRKYF.

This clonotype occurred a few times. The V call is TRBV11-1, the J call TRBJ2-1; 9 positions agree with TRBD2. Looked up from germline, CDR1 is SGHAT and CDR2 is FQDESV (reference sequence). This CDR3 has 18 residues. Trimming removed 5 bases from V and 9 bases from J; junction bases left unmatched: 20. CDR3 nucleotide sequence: TGTGCCAGCAGCCCCCCGGTCAGTAGCGGGAGCGAAGGGGGTGAGCAGTTCTTC. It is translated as CASSPPVSSGSEGGEQFF.

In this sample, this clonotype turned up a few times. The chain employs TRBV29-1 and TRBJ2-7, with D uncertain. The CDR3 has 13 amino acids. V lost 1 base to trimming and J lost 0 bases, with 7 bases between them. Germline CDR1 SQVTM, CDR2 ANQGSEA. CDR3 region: CSVEGRFSYEQYF. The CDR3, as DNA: TGCAGCGTTGAAGGTAGATTCTCCTACGAGCAGTACTTC.

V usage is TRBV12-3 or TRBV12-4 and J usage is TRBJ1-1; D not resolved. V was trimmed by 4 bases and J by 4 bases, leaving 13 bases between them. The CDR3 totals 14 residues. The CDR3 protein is CASSSRSRSTEAFF. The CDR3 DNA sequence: TGTGCCAGCAGTTCTAGGTCCCGTAGCACTGAAGCTTTCTTT.

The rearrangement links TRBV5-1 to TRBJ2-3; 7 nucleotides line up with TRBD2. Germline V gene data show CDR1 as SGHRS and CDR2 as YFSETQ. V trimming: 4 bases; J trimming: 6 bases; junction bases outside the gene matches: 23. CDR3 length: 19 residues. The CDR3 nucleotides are TGCGCCAGCAGCGCTGGGCCCCTTATAGCGGGCCCGACGACCGATACGCAGTATTTT. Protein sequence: CASSAGPLIAGPTTDTQYF.

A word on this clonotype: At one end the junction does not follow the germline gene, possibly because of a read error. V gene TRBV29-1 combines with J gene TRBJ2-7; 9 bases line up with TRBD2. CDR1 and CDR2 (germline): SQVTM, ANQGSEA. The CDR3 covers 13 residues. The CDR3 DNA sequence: TGCATCGTTGAGGCTAGCGGGAAGTACGAGCAGTACTTC. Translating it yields CIVEASGKYEQYF.

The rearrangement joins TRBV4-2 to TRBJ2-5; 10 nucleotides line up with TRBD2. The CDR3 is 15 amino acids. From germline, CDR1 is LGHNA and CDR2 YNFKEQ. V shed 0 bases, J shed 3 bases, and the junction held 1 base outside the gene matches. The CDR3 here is CASSQELAGEETQYF. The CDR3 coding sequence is TGTGCCAGCAGCCAAGAGCTAGCGGGAGAAGAGACCCAGTACTTC.

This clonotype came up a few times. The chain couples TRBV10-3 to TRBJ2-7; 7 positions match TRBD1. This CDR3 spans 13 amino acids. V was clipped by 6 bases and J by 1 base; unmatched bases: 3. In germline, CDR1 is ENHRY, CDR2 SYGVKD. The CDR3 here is CAIRGTASYEQYF. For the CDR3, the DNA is TGTGCCATCAGGGGGACAGCTTCCTACGAGCAGTACTTC.

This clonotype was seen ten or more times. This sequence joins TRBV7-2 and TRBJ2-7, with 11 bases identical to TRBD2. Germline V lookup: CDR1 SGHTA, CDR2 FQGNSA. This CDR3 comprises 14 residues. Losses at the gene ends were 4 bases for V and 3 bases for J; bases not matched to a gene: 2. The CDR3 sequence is CASSSLAGGYEQYF. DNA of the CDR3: TGTGCCAGCAGCTCTCTAGCGGGAGGCTACGAGCAGTACTTC. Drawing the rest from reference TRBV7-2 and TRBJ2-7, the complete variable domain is GAGVSQSPSNKVTEKGKDVELRCDPISGHTALYWYRQSLGQGLEFLIYFQGNSAPDKSGLPSDRFSAERTGGSVSTLTIQRTQQEDSAVYLCASSSLAGGYEQYFGPGTRLTVT.

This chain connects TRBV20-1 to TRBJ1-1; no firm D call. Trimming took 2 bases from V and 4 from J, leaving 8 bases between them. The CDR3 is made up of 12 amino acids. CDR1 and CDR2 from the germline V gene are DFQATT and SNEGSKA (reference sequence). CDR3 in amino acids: CSARQWGTEAFF. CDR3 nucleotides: TGCAGTGCTAGACAGTGGGGCACTGAAGCTTTCTTT.

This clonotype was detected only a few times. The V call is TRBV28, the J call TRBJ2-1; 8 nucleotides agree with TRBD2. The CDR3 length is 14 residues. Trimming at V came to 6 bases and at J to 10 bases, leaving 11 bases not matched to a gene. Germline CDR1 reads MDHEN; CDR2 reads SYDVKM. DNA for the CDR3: TGTGCCAGCAGAGCCCGGTTGATAGCGGGGGAGCAGTTCTTC. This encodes CASRARLIAGEQFF.

The DNA for the CDR3 is TGTGCCAGCAGCCAAGAATGGGGACTATACAATGAGCAGTTCTTC. Its protein is CASSQEWGLYNEQFF. This chain connects TRBV14 to TRBJ2-1; 7 positions match TRBD2. This CDR3 is 15 amino acids long. Trimming at V came to 0 bases and at J to 4 bases, leaving 3 bases not matched to a gene. Germline assignment: CDR1 SGHDN and CDR2 FVKESK.

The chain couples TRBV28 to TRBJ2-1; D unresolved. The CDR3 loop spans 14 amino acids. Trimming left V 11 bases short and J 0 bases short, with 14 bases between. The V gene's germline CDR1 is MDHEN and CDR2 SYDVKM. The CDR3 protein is CAGSTPRSYNEQFF. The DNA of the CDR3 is TGTGCCGGGTCAACTCCCCGCTCCTACAATGAGCAGTTCTTC.